The clone carrying this T cell receptor (beta chain) was seen ten or more times. Its antigen remains unknown. These data belong to a study of T-cell reconstitution after alpha-beta-depleted transplantation in children. Study-wide results and limits: Once a year had passed after transplant, T-cell counts and diversity came mostly from newly produced T cells. Expanded graft clones, several hundred of them, were reportedly the source of alpha-beta T cells about two months after transplant. It was surviving recipient T cells and thymic progenitors that gave some patients high TCRbeta diversity at day 60.

The TCRbeta library was prepared with unique molecular identifiers. TCRdb re-analysed the PCR reads in MiXCR, keeping a single row per CDR3 protein. The sample has a few hundred thousand distinct CDR3 sequences; 25% to 30% are singletons. This receptor was taken from a boy in the first two years of life with Wiskott-Aldrich syndrome, due to receive a stem cell transplant. Source: PBMCs, taken before TCRalphabeta/CD19-depleted stem cell transplant.

CDR3 region: CASDLGHSYGYTF. The CDR3 DNA reads TGTGCCTCAGACCTTGGACATAGCTATGGCTACACCTTC. V and J are TRBV30 and TRBJ1-2; D perhaps matches TRBD1 (5 bases). The CDR3 runs to 13 residues. Deletions cut 7 bases from V and 4 bases from J, with 16 bases between. The germline gives CDR1 GTSNPN, CDR2 SVGIG (reference sequence).